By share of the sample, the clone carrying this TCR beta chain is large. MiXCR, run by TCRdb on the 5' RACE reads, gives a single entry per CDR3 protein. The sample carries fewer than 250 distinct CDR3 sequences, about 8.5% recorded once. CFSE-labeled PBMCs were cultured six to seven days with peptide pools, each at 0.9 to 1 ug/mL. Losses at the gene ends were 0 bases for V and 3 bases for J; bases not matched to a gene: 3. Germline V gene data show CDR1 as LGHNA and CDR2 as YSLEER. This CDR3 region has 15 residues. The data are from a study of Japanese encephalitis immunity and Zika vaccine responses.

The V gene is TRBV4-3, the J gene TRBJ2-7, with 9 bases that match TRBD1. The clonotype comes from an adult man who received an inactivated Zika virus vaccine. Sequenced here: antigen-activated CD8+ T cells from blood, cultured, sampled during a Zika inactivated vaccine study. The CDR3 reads CASSQDGTGNYEQYF. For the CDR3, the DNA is TGCGCCAGCAGCCAAGACGGGACAGGGAACTACGAGCAGTACTTC.